The sequence of this T cell receptor (beta chain) was determined in a study of cytomegalovirus exposure and HLA in healthy donors. Overall study results and limits: Researchers catalogued about 150 TCR beta chains as cytomegalovirus-associated. The later analysis indicated that the majority of CMV-associated TCR beta chains appeared HLA-restricted. Cytomegalovirus status was reportedly diagnosed by the classifier with high specificity and sensitivity. An analysis done earlier found most TCR beta V segments productive about 87% or about 30% of the time.

Germline CDR1 is SNHLY and CDR2 is FYNNEI. V lost 8 bases, J lost 0 bases, and 15 bases lay in between. CDR3 length: 15 residues. About this clone: Its specificity is not known.

The PCR contained 60 Vbeta and 13 Jbeta primers. The data were produced by immunoSEQ multiplex PCR, yet TCRdb's version contains in-frame clones alone and is incomplete. This table has roughly 190,000 clones, 70% to 80% appearing once. This TCR was recovered from a woman in her fifties or sixties in good health and CMV-seronegative. The sequencing input was PBMCs. The chain combines TRBV2 with TRBJ2-3, with a weak D call TRBD2 (5 bases). This CDR3 is CASYAGGFSTDTQYF. DNA for the CDR3: TGTGCCAGCTACGCGGGCGGCTTTAGCACAGATACGCAGTATTTT.